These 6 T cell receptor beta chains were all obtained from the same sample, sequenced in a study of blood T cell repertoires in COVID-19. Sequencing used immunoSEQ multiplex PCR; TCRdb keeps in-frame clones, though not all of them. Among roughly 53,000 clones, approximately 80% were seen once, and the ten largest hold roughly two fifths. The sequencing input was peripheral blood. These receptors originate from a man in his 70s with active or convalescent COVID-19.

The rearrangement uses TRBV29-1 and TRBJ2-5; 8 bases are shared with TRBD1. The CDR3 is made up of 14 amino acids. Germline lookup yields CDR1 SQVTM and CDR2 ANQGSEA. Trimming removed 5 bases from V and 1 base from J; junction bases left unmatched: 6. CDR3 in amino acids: CSVWTGHRQETQYF. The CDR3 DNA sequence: TGCAGCGTTTGGACAGGGCACCGCCAAGAGACCCAGTACTTC.

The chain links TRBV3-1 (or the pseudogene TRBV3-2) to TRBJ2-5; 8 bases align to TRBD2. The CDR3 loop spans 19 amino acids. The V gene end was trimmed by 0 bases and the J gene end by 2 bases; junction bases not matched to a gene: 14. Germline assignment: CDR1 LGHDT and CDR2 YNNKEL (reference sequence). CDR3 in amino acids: CASSQDSPYTGGLQETQYF. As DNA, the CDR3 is TGTGCCAGCAGCCAAGATTCCCCCTACACGGGAGGGCTACAAGAGACCCAGTACTTC.

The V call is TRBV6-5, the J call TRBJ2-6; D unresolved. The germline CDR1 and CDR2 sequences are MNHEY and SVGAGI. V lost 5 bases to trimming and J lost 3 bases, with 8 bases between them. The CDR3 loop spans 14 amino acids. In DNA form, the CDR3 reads TGTGCCAGCAGTCGCGGTGGTGGGGCCAACGTCCTGACTTTC. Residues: CASSRGGGANVLTF.

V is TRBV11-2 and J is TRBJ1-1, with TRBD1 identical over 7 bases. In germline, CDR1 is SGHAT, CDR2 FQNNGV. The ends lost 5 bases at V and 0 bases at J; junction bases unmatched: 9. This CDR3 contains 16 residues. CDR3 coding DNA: TGTGCCAGCAGCGATACAGGGGTGCGCATGAACACTGAAGCTTTCTTT. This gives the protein CASSDTGVRMNTEAFF.

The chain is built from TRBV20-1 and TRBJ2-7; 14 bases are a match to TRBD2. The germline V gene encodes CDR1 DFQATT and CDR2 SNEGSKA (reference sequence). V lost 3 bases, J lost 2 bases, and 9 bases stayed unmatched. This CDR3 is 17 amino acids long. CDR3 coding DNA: TGCAGTGCTAGTCCTCCCGGGACTAGCGGGGGAACCTACGAGCAGTACTTC. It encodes CSASPPGTSGGTYEQYF.

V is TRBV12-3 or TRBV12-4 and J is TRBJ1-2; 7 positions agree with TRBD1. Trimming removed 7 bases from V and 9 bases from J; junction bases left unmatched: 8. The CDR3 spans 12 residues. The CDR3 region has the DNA TGTGCCAGCAAAGACAGGGAAGCTAGCTACACCTTC. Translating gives CASKDREASYTF.